These T cell receptor beta chains were read from a single sample in a study of T cells after yellow fever vaccination. TCRdb used MiXCR to reprocess the 5' RACE reads, holding one entry per CDR3 protein. The sample has about 300,000 distinct CDR3 sequences, around 6.8% seen once. This sample comprised PBMCs, obtained roughly 47 days after the first yellow fever vaccination. These receptors originate from a young man who received the YFV17D yellow fever vaccine. The CDR3 runs from the conserved cysteine through the conserved F or W. Some rows have no size entry. The others give once, few or many, or a class for an expanded clone.

v_gene	j_gene	abundance	CDR3aa
TRBV7-2	TRBJ2-7	few	CASSLGGGRREQYF
TRBV7-8	TRBJ1-1	-	CASSLPKTGVGVMNTEAFF
TRBV6-2/TRBV6-3	TRBJ2-3	-	CASWDTTDTQYF
TRBV5-6	TRBJ2-3	-	CASSSPSGGTDTQYF
TRBV6-1	TRBJ1-1	many	CASSASGGRSTEAFF
TRBV25-1	TRBJ1-6	few	CASSKTGLSPLHF
TRBV7-3	TRBJ2-1	-	CASSPPDSPEQFF
TRBV11-2	TRBJ2-1	few	CASSSSGGGSNEQFF
TRBV30	TRBJ2-2	-	CAWTEANTGELFF
TRBV15	TRBJ1-3	few	CATSTRTAGNTIYF
TRBV7-9	TRBJ2-3	-	CASSHSGRDTQYF
TRBV2	TRBJ2-1	-	CASSEAPPRQYNEQFF
TRBV5-4	TRBJ2-1	-	CASSLGSISSYNEQFF
TRBV2	TRBJ1-1	-	CASSEAPGGTEAFF
TRBV10-1	TRBJ2-5	-	CASSARAKETQYF
TRBV5-1	TRBJ2-1	-	CASSLRGLGHEQFF
TRBV6-5	TRBJ2-1	few	CASSYSLTSGGATNEQFF
TRBV20-1	TRBJ1-2	few	CSASAGDYGYTF
TRBV6-5	TRBJ1-1	few	CASSYSRSNTEAFF
TRBV4-1	TRBJ1-1	many	CASSHRTGDTEAFF
TRBV4-1	TRBJ1-6	-	CASSQTGAKLNSPLHF
TRBV7-8	TRBJ1-1	once	CASSYLARNTEAFF
TRBV19	TRBJ2-6	-	CASSIGGTSGRYSSGANVLTF
TRBV29-1	TRBJ2-2	many	CSVERGTGELFF
TRBV5-4	TRBJ2-5	-	CASSSAKGRTLRGETQYF
TRBV2	TRBJ2-5	-	CASSAVGETQYF
TRBV6-1	TRBJ1-3	few	CASRRQGDSGNTIYF
TRBV5-8	TRBJ1-5	few	CASSFKWSQPQHF
TRBV27	TRBJ2-6	-	CASSSLRSGANVLTF
TRBV20-1	TRBJ2-1	many	CSASEELLTYNEQFF
TRBV6-5	TRBJ1-3	-	CASSYSGTGGNTIYF
TRBV12-3/TRBV12-4	TRBJ2-3	many	CASSPGQETDTQYF
TRBV7-3	TRBJ2-3	-	CASSSTPTDTQYF
TRBV3-1	TRBJ1-1	few	CASEGGDTEAFF
TRBV5-1	TRBJ1-1	many	CASGTSLNTEAFF
TRBV5-5	TRBJ2-1	few	CASSLTSGGFYNEQFF
TRBV11-2	TRBJ2-3	many	CASSLGGLAGGRPDTQYF
TRBV6-5	TRBJ2-5	few	CASSYSTGNTGTYQETQYF
TRBV7-3	TRBJ1-1	many	CASSTDRDTEAFF
TRBV7-9	TRBJ2-1	-	CASSLVLNEQFF
TRBV6-1	TRBJ1-2	few	CASNDRDGYTF
TRBV12-3/TRBV12-4	TRBJ1-2	-	CASRRGTGGSYGYTF
TRBV6-6	TRBJ1-2	many	CASSSGHNYGYTF
TRBV5-6	TRBJ2-2	-	CASSRGQRLGDGELFF
TRBV7-2	TRBJ2-5	few	CASSLDPGFGETQYF
TRBV4-1	TRBJ1-1	-	CASSQGQQAQAFF
TRBV3-1	TRBJ2-7	few	CASSQGLYRAFYEQYF
TRBV4-1	TRBJ2-7	-	CASSQDSSGLAGPVYEQYF
TRBV5-5	TRBJ2-5	few	CASSLGAPIETQYF
TRBV10-3	TRBJ2-7	many	CAISEGYEQYF
TRBV18	TRBJ2-5	many	CASSRGRSETQYF